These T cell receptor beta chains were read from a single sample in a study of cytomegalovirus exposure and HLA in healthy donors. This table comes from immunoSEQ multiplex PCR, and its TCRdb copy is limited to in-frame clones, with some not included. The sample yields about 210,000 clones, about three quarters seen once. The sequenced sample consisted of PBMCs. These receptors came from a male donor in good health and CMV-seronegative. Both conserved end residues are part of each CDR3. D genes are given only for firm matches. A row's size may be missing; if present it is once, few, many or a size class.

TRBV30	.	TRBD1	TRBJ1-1	TGTGCCTGGATTCGACAGGGGTTCACTGAAGCTTTCTTT	CAWIRQGFTEAFF
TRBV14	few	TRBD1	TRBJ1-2	TGTGCCAGCAGCCAAGAAACAGGGGGCTATGGCTACACCTTC	CASSQETGGYGYTF
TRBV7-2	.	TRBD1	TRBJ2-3	TGTGCCAGCAGCGGAGTACAACCGGGACAGGGGGAGACAGATACGCAGTATTTT	CASSGVQPGQGETDTQYF
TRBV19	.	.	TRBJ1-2	TGTGCCAGTAGTACCCCCCGCGTTTCCTATGGCTACACCTTC	CASSTPRVSYGYTF
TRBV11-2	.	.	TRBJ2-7	TGTGCCAGCAGCAAGACACCGACGCAATTTTACTCGTACGAGCAGTACTTC	CASSKTPTQFYSYEQYF
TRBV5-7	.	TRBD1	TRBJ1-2	TGTGCCAGCAGCTTGGATGGGGACAGCTCGTCTGGCTACACCTTC	CASSLDGDSSSGYTF
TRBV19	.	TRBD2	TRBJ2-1	TGTGCCAGTAGTATGCACCCCGGGGAGGGACCCTACAATGAGCAGTTCTTC	CASSMHPGEGPYNEQFF
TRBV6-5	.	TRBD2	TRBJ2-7	TGTGCCAGCAGTTCCGAGACTAGCGGGGGGCGCTACGAGCAGTACTTC	CASSSETSGGRYEQYF
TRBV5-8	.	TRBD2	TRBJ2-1	TGTGCCAGTTCTAGCGGGGGGAGCACCGGATTCAATGAGCAGTTCTTC	CASSSGGSTGFNEQFF
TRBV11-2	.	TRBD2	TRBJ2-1	TGTGCCAGCAGCTTAAGGTCCGCTAGCGGGCCATCCTACAATGAGCAGTTCTTC	CASSLRSASGPSYNEQFF
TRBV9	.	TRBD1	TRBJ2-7	TGTGCCAGCAGCGTAGTCCCCGGACAGGGATACGAGCAGTACTTC	CASSVVPGQGYEQYF
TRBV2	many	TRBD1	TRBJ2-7	TGTGCCAGCAGCCAGCCGGACAGGGTCTACGAGCAGTACTTC	CASSQPDRVYEQYF
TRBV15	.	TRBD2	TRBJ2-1	TGTGCCACCGGCAGGGCAGGACTAGCGGGGGAGGGTGAGCAGTTCTTC	CATGRAGLAGEGEQFF
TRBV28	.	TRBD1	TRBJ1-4	TGTGCCAGCAGTTTATCCCGGGACAGCTTTAATGAAAAACTGTTTTTT	CASSLSRDSFNEKLFF
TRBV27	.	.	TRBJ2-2	TGTGCCAGCAGTTTGGGAGCGTCGAGGGAGCTGTTTTTT	CASSLGASRELFF
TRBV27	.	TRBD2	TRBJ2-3	TGTGCCAGCAGTTTCACCAGGACTAGCGGGAGGAGGGATACGCAGTATTTT	CASSFTRTSGRRDTQYF
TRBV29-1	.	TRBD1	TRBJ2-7	TGCAGCGTGACAAGGACAGGGGGAGTCAACTACGAGCAGTACTTC	CSVTRTGGVNYEQYF
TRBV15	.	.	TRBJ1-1	TGTGCCACCAGCAGAGATCTTCCGGTACGTCTTATGAACACTGAAGCTTTCTTT	CATSRDLPVRLMNTEAFF
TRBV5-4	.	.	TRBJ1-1	TGTGCCAGCAGCCAGCGGACTGAGAACACTGAAGCTTTCTTT	CASSQRTENTEAFF
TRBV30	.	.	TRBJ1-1	TGTGCCTGGAGTGCGTGGGGGGATCTGAACATTAGTACAACCAACCCTGAAGCTTTCTTT	CAWSAWGDLNISTTNPEAFF